These 18 T cell receptor beta chains were sequenced from one sample in a study of blood T cell repertoires in COVID-19. The repertoire was sequenced with immunoSEQ multiplex PCR; TCRdb's copy has only in-frame clones and lacks some. This sample has some 120,000 clones, with 70% to 90% found just once. Source material: peripheral blood. Receptors originate from a woman aged 80 or older with acute or convalescent COVID-19.

This clone occurred a few times. This chain uses TRBV12-5 with TRBJ1-2; tentative D call: TRBD1 (5 bases). V shed 1 base and J shed 4 bases, with 13 bases lying between them. CDR3 length equals 15 residues. Germline values: CDR1 LGHNT, CDR2 FRNRAP. The CDR3 DNA follows: TGTGCTAGTGGTTTGGGGCAAGGGGCGCCCTATGGCTACACCTTC. This translates into CASGLGQGAPYGYTF. The complete variable domain, with remaining parts taken from reference TRBV12-5 and TRBJ1-2, reads DARVTQTPRHKVTEMGQEVTMRCQPILGHNTVFWYRQTMMQGLELLAYFRNRAPLDDSGMPKDRFSAEMPDATLATLKIQPSEPRDSAVYFCASGLGQGAPYGYTFGSGTRLTVV.

The chain links TRBV6-5 to TRBJ1-3; possible D gene TRBD1, 6 bases. CDR1 MNHEY and CDR2 SVGAGI come from the germline V gene. The CDR3 is 15 amino acids. V lost 6 bases, J lost 0 bases, and 12 bases lay in between. CDR3: CASRLEGVSGNTIYF. CDR3 nucleotides: TGTGCCAGCAGATTAGAGGGGGTCTCTGGAAACACCATATATTTT.

The chain joins TRBV12-3 or TRBV12-4 to TRBJ1-1; no reliable D call. V gave up 3 bases and J gave up 5 bases, with 10 bases separating them. This CDR3 contains 13 residues. CDR3 sequence (DNA): TGTGCCAGCAGTTTTGTAGAAGTAACTGAAGCTTTCTTT. This translates into CASSFVEVTEAFF.

The chain combines TRBV24-1 with TRBJ2-5, with 13 bases lining up with TRBD2. J lost 4 bases, V lost 2 bases, and 0 bases had no gene match. Germline CDR1 KGHDR, CDR2 SFDVKD. This CDR3 is 15 amino acids long. The CDR3 nucleotides are TGTGCCACCAGTGATTGGACTAGCGGGAGAGAGACCCAGTACTTC. This encodes CATSDWTSGRETQYF.

The chain is built from TRBV11-2 and TRBJ1-2; no clear D. The CDR3 spans 15 residues. The germline V gene encodes CDR1 SGHAT and CDR2 FQNNGV. V was shortened by 0 bases and J by 3 bases, with 11 bases between the two germline ends. As DNA, the CDR3 is TGTGCCAGCAGCTTAGATCGGGGAAGTCACTATGGCTACACCTTC. Its translation is CASSLDRGSHYGYTF.

This clone was detected only once. CDR3: CASSIGRLAGVYETQYF. CDR3 in DNA: TGTGCCAGTAGTATAGGCCGACTAGCGGGAGTCTATGAGACCCAGTACTTC. The chain carries TRBV19 and TRBJ2-5; 12 bases are a match to TRBD2. Germline values: CDR1 LNHDA, CDR2 SQIVND (reference sequence). This CDR3 is 17 amino acids long. Trimming removed 1 base from V and 5 bases from J; junction bases left unmatched: 8.

This rearrangement joins TRBV19 to TRBJ1-2, with TRBD1 matching over 12 bases. Germline V gene lookup returns CDR1 LNHDA and CDR2 SQIVND (reference sequence). The CDR3 contains 14 residues. V shed 5 bases and J 8 bases; nucleotides not matched to a gene: 6. CDR3 region: CASSLRDRGLGYTF. CDR3 bases: TGTGCCAGTAGTCTCCGGGACAGGGGGCTCGGCTACACCTTC.

The rearrangement uses TRBV28 and TRBJ2-5, with 10 bases fitting TRBD2. V trimming: 5 bases; J trimming: 7 bases; junction bases outside the gene matches: 4. The CDR3 covers 13 residues. Germline CDR1 MDHEN, CDR2 SYDVKM. The CDR3 DNA sequence: TGTGCCAGCAGTGCTAGCGGGAGAGGGACCCAGTACTTC. Protein sequence: CASSASGRGTQYF. The entire variable domain, with the rest obtained from reference TRBV28 and TRBJ2-5, is as follows: DVKVTQSSRYLVKRTGEKVFLECVQDMDHENMFWYRQDPGLGLRLIYFSYDVKMKEKGDIPEGYSVSREKKERFSLILESASTNQTSMYLCASSASGRGTQYFGPGTRLLVL.

The J gene is TRBJ1-2, the V gene TRBV10-3; D is perhaps TRBD1 (5 bases). Germline-derived CDR1 and CDR2 are ENHRY and SYGVKD. Trimming shortened V by 5 bases and J by 5 bases, and 15 bases separated the two germline ends. This CDR3 spans 14 amino acids. CDR3 bases: TGTGCCATCAGTTCGAACCAGGGATGGTATGGCTACACCTTC. Protein product: CAISSNQGWYGYTF.

The V and J genes are TRBV29-1 and TRBJ1-5; 11 bases line up with TRBD1. Looked up from germline, CDR1 is SQVTM and CDR2 is ANQGSEA. The V gene end was trimmed by 7 bases and the J gene end by 7 bases; junction bases not matched to a gene: 6. The CDR3 sequence is 13 residues long. The CDR3 DNA is TGCAGCGCCGGACAGGGGGCAGGGCAGCCCCAGCATTTT. As protein: CSAGQGAGQPQHF.

The V call is TRBV3-1 (or the pseudogene TRBV3-2), the J call TRBJ2-5, with 8 bases that match TRBD2. The CDR3 has 12 residues. V dropped 1 base and J dropped 12; count of bases not matched to a gene: 4. From germline, CDR1 is LGHDT and CDR2 YNNKEL (reference sequence). CDR3 nucleotides: TGTGCCAGCAGCCAAGGAGCGGGAGTAAAGTACTTC. Translating it yields CASSQGAGVKYF.

This chain joins TRBV20-1 and TRBJ2-3; TRBD2 matches at 10 bases. The CDR3 sequence is 17 residues long. V shed 3 bases, J shed 1 base, and the junction held 10 bases outside the gene matches. CDR1 and CDR2 from the germline V gene are DFQATT and SNEGSKA (reference sequence). CDR3 coding DNA: TGCAGTGCTAGTGAGCGGGGGGGGACCCGTCGCACAGATACGCAGTATTTT. Translating gives CSASERGGTRRTDTQYF.

The rearrangement joins TRBV19 to TRBJ1-5; the match to TRBD1 covers 9 bases. V shed 4 bases, J shed 6 bases, and the junction held 7 bases outside the gene matches. Germline V gene sequence: CDR1 LNHDA, CDR2 SQIVND (reference sequence). The CDR3 runs 15 residues. This CDR3 reads CASSTQTGGSQPQHF. CDR3 nucleotides: TGTGCCAGTAGTACCCAGACAGGGGGTAGTCAGCCCCAGCATTTT.

The chain recombines TRBV5-4 with TRBJ1-2, with 7 bases lining up with TRBD1. V lost 5 bases, J lost 4 bases, and 8 bases stayed unmatched. Germline-derived CDR1 and CDR2 are SGHNT and YYREEE (reference sequence). The CDR3 contains 14 residues. In nucleotides, the CDR3 is TGTGCCAGCAGTACCGGGACAGCTTTCTATGGCTACACCTTC. Its translation: CASSTGTAFYGYTF. The full variable domain, in which reference TRBV5-4 and TRBJ1-2 provide the parts outside the CDR3, is ETGVTQSPTHLIKTRGQQVTLRCSSQSGHNTVSWYQQALGQGPQFIFQYYREEENGRGNFPPRFSGLQFPNYSSELNVNALELDDSALYLCASSTGTAFYGYTFGSGTRLTVV.

Concerning this clone: At one end, the junction sequence differs from germline, possibly due to a read error. V usage is TRBV11-1 and J usage is TRBJ2-7, with a weak D call TRBD2 (5 bases). The germline V gene encodes CDR1 SGHAT and CDR2 FQDESV (reference sequence). This CDR3 is 14 amino acids long. The CDR3 sequence: CASSLAAGSFEQYF. CDR3 coding DNA: TGTGCCAGCAGCTTAGCTGCGGGCTCCTTCGAGCAGTACTTC.

The chain carries TRBV19 and TRBJ1-6; TRBD1 agrees at 8 bases. This CDR3 is built from 16 residues. V shed 1 base, J shed 5 bases, and the junction held 4 bases outside the gene matches. In germline, CDR1 is LNHDA, CDR2 SQIVND (reference sequence). Here the CDR3 reads CASSIAGTGDNSPLHF. The CDR3 DNA reads as TGTGCCAGTAGTATAGCTGGGACAGGAGATAATTCACCCCTCCACTTT.

This clone came up once. The V and J genes are TRBV19 and TRBJ2-1, with D tentatively TRBD2 (5 bases). This CDR3 has 14 residues. Germline values: CDR1 LNHDA, CDR2 SQIVND (reference sequence). Trimming stripped 5 bases from V and 4 bases from J, with 12 bases between. This CDR3 reads CASSGFRGYNEQFF. In DNA, the CDR3 is TGTGCCAGTAGTGGATTCCGGGGTTACAATGAGCAGTTCTTC.

The chain is built from TRBV5-6 and TRBJ1-4, with a tentative D call TRBD1 (6 bases). Germline V gene lookup returns CDR1 SGHDT and CDR2 YYEEEE. The CDR3 contains 15 residues. Deletions cut 0 bases from V and 5 bases from J, with 11 bases between. The CDR3 here is CASSLVRGRNEKLFF. The DNA of the CDR3 is TGTGCCAGCAGCTTGGTCAGGGGAAGAAATGAAAAACTGTTTTTT.